This passage covers 23 T cell receptor beta chains from one sample sequenced in a study of cytomegalovirus exposure and HLA in healthy donors. The PCR employed 60 Vbeta primers together with 13 Jbeta primers. TCRdb keeps only in-frame clones here, not all; method: immunoSEQ multiplex PCR. Of around 67,000 clones listed, about 61% are singletons. The sequencing sample was made of PBMCs. Source of these receptors: a woman aged 45-59 years in good health and CMV-seronegative.

The V gene is TRBV7-9, the J gene TRBJ1-4; D gene unclear. The CDR3 is made up of 12 amino acids. The ends were cut back, 5 bases at V and 4 bases at J, with 5 bases in the middle. The germline CDR1 and CDR2 sequences are SEHNR and FQNEAQ (reference sequence). The CDR3 loop reads CASSPFNEKLFF. The CDR3 bases are TGTGCCAGCAGCCCCTTTAATGAAAAACTGTTTTTT.

The chain recombines TRBV5-1 with TRBJ2-7; D might be TRBD2 (5 bases). V was clipped by 3 bases and J by 0 bases, with 13 bases between them. Per the germline V gene, CDR1 is SGHRS and CDR2 is YFSETQ. The CDR3 is made up of 15 amino acids. The CDR3 protein is CASSSSRLSSYEQYF. In DNA form, the CDR3 reads TGCGCCAGCAGCTCCTCTAGACTATCCTCCTACGAGCAGTACTTC.

This clone appeared a few times. The CDR3: CASSYSGTGNQPQHF. As DNA, the CDR3 is TGTGCCAGCAGTTACTCCGGGACAGGCAATCAGCCCCAGCATTTT. The gene calls are TRBV6-5 and TRBJ1-5; 7 nucleotides match TRBD1. CDR1 MNHEY and CDR2 SVGAGI come from the germline V gene. V lost 0 bases and J lost 2; bases outside the gene matches: 1. The CDR3 extends over 15 amino acids.

The rearrangement uses TRBV6-5 and TRBJ2-7; 9 bases fit TRBD1. CDR1 and CDR2 from the germline V gene are MNHEY and SVGAGI. With V trimmed by 0 bases and J by 5 bases, 5 bases remained unmatched. The CDR3 is made up of 15 amino acids. CDR3 loop: CASSYSGQGNNEQYF. DNA of the CDR3: TGTGCCAGCAGTTACTCGGGACAGGGAAATAACGAGCAGTACTTC.

This clone turned up a few times. The chain combines TRBV5-1 with TRBJ1-2; 8 bases fit TRBD1. The CDR3 spans 15 residues. With 0 bases clipped from V and 4 bases from J, the junction kept 5 bases outside the gene matches. The germline gives CDR1 SGHRS, CDR2 YFSETQ. Here the CDR3 DNA reads TGCGCCAGCAGCTTGGCCCACGGACAGGGCTATGGCTACACCTTC. It yields the protein CASSLAHGQGYGYTF.

The chain has TRBV10-3 and TRBJ2-7; 9 positions agree with TRBD1. The CDR3 is 16 residues long. V trimming: 5 bases; J trimming: 0 bases; junction bases outside the gene matches: 8. Germline CDR1 reads ENHRY; CDR2 reads SYGVKD. DNA of the CDR3: TGTGCCATCAGTCCGGGACAGGGAGCGGGCTCCTACGAGCAGTACTTC. Residues: CAISPGQGAGSYEQYF.

The chain employs TRBV28 and TRBJ1-5; D unresolved. The germline V gene encodes CDR1 MDHEN and CDR2 SYDVKM. The V and J ends lost 2 bases and 3 bases respectively, with 8 bases between them. The CDR3 loop spans 14 amino acids. DNA of the CDR3: TGTGCCAGCAGTTTAGCACAGTTCAATCAGCCCCAGCATTTT. This codes for CASSLAQFNQPQHF.

The V call is TRBV6-5, the J call TRBJ2-2; 7 bases align to TRBD1. Germline CDR1 reads MNHEY; CDR2 reads SVGAGI. This CDR3 region has 16 residues. J was trimmed by 4 bases and V by 4 bases; bases with no gene match: 9. CDR3 protein: CASSWSQQGTTGELFF. The CDR3 DNA follows: TGTGCCAGCAGTTGGTCTCAACAGGGGACCACCGGGGAGCTGTTTTTT.

This clone was counted between two and nine times. J is TRBJ2-7 and V is TRBV9; D perhaps matches TRBD1 (5 bases). Trimming pared 5 bases from V and 6 bases from J, leaving 12 bases between. The CDR3 contains 12 residues. CDR1 SGDLS and CDR2 YYNGEE come from the germline V gene. Written as DNA, the CDR3 is TGTGCCAGCAGTGCGCAGGGCGGCGAGCAGTACTTC. It translates to CASSAQGGEQYF.

This clone was observed a handful of times. This chain uses TRBV2 with TRBJ1-1; D is possibly TRBD1 (6 bases). There are 13 residues in the CDR3. With 10 bases removed from V and 1 base from J, the gap between germline ends came to 13 bases. From germline, CDR1 is SNHLY and CDR2 FYNNEI. The CDR3 spells CATNLQGNTEAFF. CDR3 in DNA: TGTGCCACCAACTTACAGGGGAACACTGAAGCTTTCTTT.

The rearrangement links TRBV7-9 to TRBJ1-1; 10 nucleotides line up with TRBD1. Germline assignment: CDR1 SEHNR and CDR2 FQNEAQ (reference sequence). The V and J ends lost 1 base and 6 bases, in that order; junction bases with no gene match: 2. This CDR3 has 14 residues. The CDR3 spells CASSLVGTGAEAFF. CDR3 sequence (DNA): TGTGCCAGCAGCTTAGTGGGGACAGGGGCTGAAGCTTTCTTT. The full variable domain, completed using reference TRBV7-9 and TRBJ1-1, is DTGVSQNPRHKITKRGQNVTFRCDPISEHNRLYWYRQTLGQGPEFLTYFQNEAQLEKSRLLSDRFSAERPKGSFSTLEIQRTEQGDSAMYLCASSLVGTGAEAFFGQGTRLTVV.

The rearrangement links TRBV28 to TRBJ2-2, with unresolved D. CDR1 and CDR2 from the germline V gene are MDHEN and SYDVKM. Deletions cut 2 bases from V and 6 bases from J, with 10 bases between. The length of the CDR3 is 14 residues. The CDR3 loop is CASSLVVFSGELFF. CDR3 DNA sequence: TGTGCCAGCAGTTTAGTCGTCTTCTCCGGGGAGCTGTTTTTT.

The rearrangement joins TRBV6-5 to TRBJ2-7; no reliable D call. The V and J ends lost 7 bases and 2 bases respectively, with 15 bases between them. The CDR3 is 14 amino acids. Germline CDR1 and CDR2: MNHEY and SVGAGI. As DNA, the CDR3 is TGTGCCAGCACCTCTGGGCATTCCACCTACGAGCAGTACTTC. Residues: CASTSGHSTYEQYF.

The V gene is TRBV5-4, the J gene TRBJ2-5, with TRBD1 identical over 7 bases. The V gene's germline CDR1 is SGHNT and CDR2 YYREEE (reference sequence). This CDR3 comprises 15 residues. J was trimmed by 1 base and V by 3 bases; bases with no gene match: 6. The CDR3 spells CASSSPGQIQETQYF. The CDR3 DNA is TGTGCCAGCAGCTCTCCGGGACAGATCCAAGAGACCCAGTACTTC.

The chain uses TRBV6-5 and TRBJ2-5; D is possibly TRBD1 (5 bases). The CDR3 extends over 14 amino acids. With 0 bases removed from V and 5 bases from J, the gap between germline ends came to 10 bases. Germline values: CDR1 MNHEY, CDR2 SVGAGI. The CDR3 sequence is CASSYSSGMETQYF. In DNA, the CDR3 is TGTGCCAGCAGTTACTCGTCAGGGATGGAGACCCAGTACTTC.

The rearrangement joins TRBV30 to TRBJ1-4; D gene unclear. In germline, CDR1 is GTSNPN, CDR2 SVGIG (reference sequence). Trimming took 2 bases from V and 6 from J, leaving 10 bases between them. The CDR3 is 13 amino acids. The CDR3 reads CAWSTNADEKLFF. For the CDR3, the DNA is TGTGCCTGGAGTACGAATGCGGATGAAAAACTGTTTTTT.

The J gene is TRBJ2-3, the V gene TRBV9; tentatively, D is TRBD1 (5 bases). With 0 bases removed from V and 6 bases from J, the gap between germline ends came to 11 bases. CDR3 size: 14 residues. CDR1 SGDLS and CDR2 YYNGEE come from the germline V gene. The CDR3 nucleotides are TGTGCCAGCAGCGTAGACCCGAAGGGGGATACGCAGTATTTT. Translating it yields CASSVDPKGDTQYF. Drawing the rest from reference TRBV9 and TRBJ2-3, the complete variable domain is DSGVTQTPKHLITATGQRVTLRCSPRSGDLSVYWYQQSLDQGLQFLIQYYNGEERAKGNILERFSAQQFPDLHSELNLSSLELGDSALYFCASSVDPKGDTQYFGPGTRLTVL.

V is TRBV13 and J is TRBJ2-1; 14 bases fit TRBD2. This CDR3 has 16 residues. J lost 9 bases, V lost 5 bases, and 9 bases had no gene match. Germline-derived CDR1 and CDR2 are PRHDT and FYEKMQ (reference sequence). CDR3 sequence (DNA): TGTGCCAGCAGCCCAGGGACTAGCGGGAGTTGGGGTGAGCAGTTCTTC. It specifies CASSPGTSGSWGEQFF.

V and J are TRBV29-1 and TRBJ1-2; 8 bases are a match to TRBD1. This CDR3 has 13 amino acids. Germline V CDR1 and CDR2: SQVTM, ANQGSEA. V lost 7 bases, J lost 4 bases, and 8 bases stayed unmatched. CDR3 sequence: CSAAGGAGYGYTF. The CDR3 DNA is TGCAGCGCAGCAGGGGGCGCGGGCTATGGCTACACCTTC.

This clone was seen a single time. The chain has TRBV11-2 and TRBJ2-5; D is uncertain. Trimming shortened V by 3 bases and J by 5 bases, and 7 bases separated the two germline ends. Germline CDR1 reads SGHAT; CDR2 reads FQNNGV. The CDR3 totals 12 residues. CDR3 sequence (DNA): TGTGCCAGCAGCTTCGGTCGCGAGACCCAGTACTTC. Protein product: CASSFGRETQYF.

This clone was observed a handful of times. This chain uses TRBV6-6 with TRBJ2-7; 8 bases are shared with TRBD1. The germline CDR1 and CDR2 sequences are MNHNY and SVGAGI (reference sequence). The V gene end was trimmed by 0 bases and the J gene end by 5 bases; junction bases not matched to a gene: 3. The length of the CDR3 is 14 residues. For the CDR3, the DNA is TGTGCCAGCAGTTACTCGACAGGGGTCCACGAGCAGTACTTC. It specifies CASSYSTGVHEQYF.

The chain recombines TRBV30 with TRBJ1-3, with D hard to call. V lost 0 bases, J lost 0 bases, and 12 bases lay in between. CDR1 is GTSNPN and CDR2 is SVGIG in the germline V gene (reference sequence). The CDR3 loop spans 16 amino acids. CDR3 nucleotide sequence: TGTGCCTGGAGTGTAGGTACGGCGGCCTCTGGAAACACCATATATTTT. Its translation: CAWSVGTAASGNTIYF.

This clone was found once. The chain couples TRBV19 to TRBJ2-7; 7 bases agree with TRBD1. The J segment lost 1 base and the V segment lost 8 bases, leaving 5 bases of the junction unmatched. Germline assignment: CDR1 LNHDA and CDR2 SQIVND (reference sequence). The length of the CDR3 is 13 residues. CDR3 DNA: TGTGCCAGTTCATTGACAGGGTCCTACGAGCAGTACTTC. It translates to CASSLTGSYEQYF.